Below, 15 T cell receptor beta chains from the same sample are listed, as sequenced in a study of cytomegalovirus exposure and HLA in healthy donors. PCR was performed using 60 Vbeta and 13 Jbeta primers. TCRdb keeps only in-frame clones here, not all; method: immunoSEQ multiplex PCR. The table lists approximately 190,000 clones, about four fifths of them singletons, with 2% to 3% in the top ten. The sample was PBMCs. The receptors here all came from a woman aged 45 to 65 in good health and CMV-seropositive.

The V gene is TRBV2, the J gene TRBJ2-7; 12 nucleotides agree with TRBD1. The V gene end was trimmed by 6 bases and the J gene end by 2 bases; junction bases not matched to a gene: 2. The germline V gene encodes CDR1 SNHLY and CDR2 FYNNEI. The CDR3 is 14 amino acids. CDR3 sequence (DNA): TGTGCCAGCAGAGGGACAGGGGGCACCTACGAGCAGTACTTC. Translated: CASRGTGGTYEQYF. The variable domain in full, with the rest retrieved from reference TRBV2 and TRBJ2-7, is EPEVTQTPSHQVTQMGQEVILRCVPISNHLYFYWYRQILGQKVEFLVSFYNNEISEKSEIFDDQFSVERPDGSNFTLKIRSTKLEDSAMYFCASRGTGGTYEQYFGPGTRLTVT.

A remark on this clone: One end of the junction fails to match germline, which may point to a read error. The genes are TRBV7-9 and TRBJ2-7, with 9 bases aligning to TRBD1. This CDR3 region has 14 residues. Germline CDR1 reads SEHNR; CDR2 reads FQNEAQ (reference sequence). As DNA, the CDR3 is TGTTCCAGCAGCCTCCGGACAGGGGATAACGAGCAGTACTTC. As protein: CSSSLRTGDNEQYF.

A few counts support this clone. This chain uses TRBV7-9 with TRBJ1-1; D gene uncertain. Germline V gene lookup returns CDR1 SEHNR and CDR2 FQNEAQ (reference sequence). V was trimmed by 3 bases and J by 10 bases, leaving 9 bases between them. CDR3 length equals 11 residues. Here the CDR3 DNA reads TGTGCCAGCAGCTTCCAACTTGTAGCTTTCTTT. This encodes CASSFQLVAFF.

This clone was counted a few times. In DNA, the CDR3 is TGTGCCAGCTACAGGGGGAGTGGGGGCAATCAGCCCCAGCATTTT. This codes for CASYRGSGGNQPQHF. J is TRBJ1-5 and V is TRBV6-1; 8 bases fit TRBD1. In germline, CDR1 is MNHNS, CDR2 SASEGT. This CDR3 region has 15 residues. V was clipped by 8 bases and J by 2 bases; unmatched bases: 8.

This chain uses TRBV5-1 with TRBJ2-5, with D possibly matching TRBD1 (8 bases). TRBJ2-7 explains the end of the DNA better; the J call may be wrong. CDR3 length: 13 amino acids. Germline values: CDR1 SGHRS, CDR2 YFSETQ. The CDR3: CASSLTGGDEQYF. CDR3 coding DNA: TGCGCCAGCAGCTTAACAGGGGGGGACGAGCAGTACTTC.

The chain links TRBV4-3 to TRBJ1-1; D ambiguous. There are 13 residues in the CDR3. The V and J ends lost 1 base and 5 bases respectively, with 8 bases between them. CDR1 and CDR2 from the germline V gene are LGHNA and YSLEER. CDR3 in amino acids: CASSQVSGTEAFF. The CDR3 DNA reads as TGCGCCAGCAGCCAAGTGAGCGGAACTGAAGCTTTCTTT.

About this clone itself: In the same sample, other DNA sequences code for this CDR3. The chain carries TRBV5-6 and TRBJ2-7; 8 nucleotides match TRBD1. This CDR3 has 15 residues. Germline V gives CDR1 SGHDT, CDR2 YYEEEE. With 6 bases clipped from V and 3 bases from J, the junction kept 11 bases outside the gene matches. The CDR3 DNA follows: TGTGCCAGCACCAAAGCTGGGACAGGAGACTACGAGCAGTACTTC. Its protein is CASTKAGTGDYEQYF.

The chain has TRBV7-9 and TRBJ2-2, with D perhaps matching TRBD2 (5 bases). The V gene lost 5 bases and the J gene lost 5 bases, with 6 bases spanning the gap. Germline CDR1 is SEHNR and CDR2 is FQNEAQ (reference sequence). This CDR3 comprises 12 residues. In nucleotides, the CDR3 is TGTGCCAGCAGCACGGGGACCGGGGAGCTGTTTTTT. It is translated as CASSTGTGELFF.

The V gene is TRBV5-1, the J gene TRBJ2-1, with 11 bases fitting TRBD2. The CDR3 contains 15 residues. The V gene's germline CDR1 is SGHRS and CDR2 YFSETQ. Trimming cost V 1 base and J 7 bases; bases outside gene matches: 4. CDR3 amino acids: CASSLYPSGGNEQFF. The CDR3 DNA follows: TGCGCCAGCAGCTTGTACCCTAGCGGGGGGAATGAGCAGTTCTTC.

The chain is built from TRBV30 and TRBJ1-2; 8 positions agree with TRBD1. In germline, CDR1 is GTSNPN, CDR2 SVGIG (reference sequence). CDR3 length equals 15 residues. Trimming at V came to 1 base and at J to 1 base, leaving 5 bases not matched to a gene. The CDR3 protein is CAWSDTGGGNYGYTF. In DNA form, the CDR3 reads TGTGCCTGGAGTGATACAGGGGGGGGTAACTATGGCTACACCTTC. Based on the CDR3 plus reference TRBV30 and TRBJ1-2, the full variable domain is SQTIHQWPATLVQPVGSPLSLECTVEGTSNPNLYWYRQAAGRGLQLLFYSVGIGQISSEVPQNLSASRPQDRQFILSSKKLLLSDSGFYLCAWSDTGGGNYGYTFGSGTRLTVV.

This clone occurred once. The rearrangement uses TRBV15 and TRBJ1-2; the D gene is possibly TRBD1 (6 bases). This CDR3 region has 16 residues. Germline V gene lookup returns CDR1 LNHNV and CDR2 YYDKDF (reference sequence). V was trimmed by 2 bases and J by 3 bases, leaving 16 bases between them. This CDR3 reads CATSRTGTRNHYGYTF. DNA of the CDR3: TGTGCCACCAGCAGAACTGGGACACGGAATCACTATGGCTACACCTTC.

The V gene is TRBV30, the J gene TRBJ1-2; 10 nucleotides agree with TRBD1. Per germline, CDR1 GTSNPN and CDR2 SVGIG (reference sequence). Losses at the gene ends were 3 bases for V and 5 bases for J; bases not matched to a gene: 9. CDR3 size: 15 residues. CDR3 amino acids: CAWSPGQGRIYGYTF. The CDR3 DNA reads as TGTGCCTGGAGCCCGGGACAGGGGAGGATTTATGGCTACACCTTC. Drawing the rest from reference TRBV30 and TRBJ1-2, the complete variable domain is SQTIHQWPATLVQPVGSPLSLECTVEGTSNPNLYWYRQAAGRGLQLLFYSVGIGQISSEVPQNLSASRPQDRQFILSSKKLLLSDSGFYLCAWSPGQGRIYGYTFGSGTRLTVV.

The V gene is TRBV27, the J gene TRBJ2-7; a possible D gene is TRBD2 (5 bases). The CDR3 has 13 residues. Deletions cut 2 bases from V and 5 bases from J, with 10 bases between. Per germline, CDR1 MNHEY and CDR2 SMNVEV (reference sequence). CDR3 in amino acids: CASSLRAGDEQYF. The CDR3 nucleotides are TGTGCCAGCAGTTTACGCGCCGGGGACGAGCAGTACTTC.

The J gene is TRBJ2-7, the V gene TRBV28, with TRBD1 identical over 8 bases. Germline CDR1 reads MDHEN; CDR2 reads SYDVKM. This CDR3 comprises 14 residues. After removal of 6 bases from V and 7 bases from J, the junction contained 11 bases not matched to a gene. The DNA of the CDR3 is TGTGCCAGCAGCTCCGGGACAGGTCTCTCAGAGCAGTACTTC. It is translated as CASSSGTGLSEQYF. Full variable domain (outside the CDR3, taken from reference TRBV28 and TRBJ2-7): DVKVTQSSRYLVKRTGEKVFLECVQDMDHENMFWYRQDPGLGLRLIYFSYDVKMKEKGDIPEGYSVSREKKERFSLILESASTNQTSMYLCASSSGTGLSEQYFGPGTRLTVT.

This clone was found a few times. The chain joins TRBV10-3 to TRBJ2-5; TRBD1 agrees at 7 bases. The CDR3 is made up of 16 amino acids. CDR1 and CDR2 from the germline V gene are ENHRY and SYGVKD. J was trimmed by 1 base and V by 2 bases; bases with no gene match: 7. The CDR3 DNA reads as TGTGCCATCAGTGAGACTCCCGGGACAGTCCAAGAGACCCAGTACTTC. It encodes CAISETPGTVQETQYF.